This T cell receptor (beta chain) is drawn from a study of shared clonotypes between healthy human individuals. Overall study context: Aged 18 to 49, the donors were a couple of women and a few men.

This CDR3 is 14 amino acids long. Germline-derived CDR1 and CDR2 are SGHVS and FQNEAQ. The V gene lost 0 bases and the J gene lost 0 bases, with 5 bases spanning the gap. Assay execution proceeded at the deep level. Method: immunoSEQ multiplex PCR; TCRdb's copy keeps in-frame clones and lacks some. The sample has 800,000 to 1,200,000 clones, approximately 80% seen once. This clone was seen only a few times. No antigen is known for it. General study points: Memory subsets had estimated richness that was generally smaller than that of naive subsets. Among several donors, approximately 5% of naive CD4 clonotypes were found in common.

This clonotype originated in a man in his late teens or twenties in good health. Some clones in this sample may be carry-over from other donors' samples. J is TRBJ1-1 and V is TRBV7-8, with D unclear. Sequenced: memory CD4+ T cells from PBMCs. The subset: CD45RA-negative fraction. CDR3 region: CASSLATVNTEAFF. The DNA for the CDR3 is TGTGCCAGCAGCTTAGCAACAGTGAACACTGAAGCTTTCTTT.